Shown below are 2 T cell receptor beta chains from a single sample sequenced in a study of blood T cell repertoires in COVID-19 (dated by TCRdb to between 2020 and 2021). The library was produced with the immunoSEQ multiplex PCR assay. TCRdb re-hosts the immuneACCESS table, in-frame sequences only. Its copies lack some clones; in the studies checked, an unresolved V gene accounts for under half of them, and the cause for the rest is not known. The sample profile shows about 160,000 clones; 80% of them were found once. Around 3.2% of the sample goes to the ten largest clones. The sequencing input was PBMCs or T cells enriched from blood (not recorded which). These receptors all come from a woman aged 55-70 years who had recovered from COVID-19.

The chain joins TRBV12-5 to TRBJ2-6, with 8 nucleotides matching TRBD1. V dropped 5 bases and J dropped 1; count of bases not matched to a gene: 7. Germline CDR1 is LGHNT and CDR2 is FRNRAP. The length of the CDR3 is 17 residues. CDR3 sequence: CASGRTGSLSGANVLTF. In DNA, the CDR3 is TGTGCTAGTGGTCGGACAGGGTCCCTTTCTGGGGCCAACGTCCTGACTTTC.

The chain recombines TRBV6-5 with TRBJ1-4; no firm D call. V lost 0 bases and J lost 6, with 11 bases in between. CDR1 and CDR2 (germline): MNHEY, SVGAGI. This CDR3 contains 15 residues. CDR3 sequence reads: CASSYSPGGDEKLFF. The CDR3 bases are TGTGCCAGCAGTTACTCCCCGGGTGGTGATGAAAAACTGTTTTTT.